The 14 T cell receptor beta chains below come from one sample, sequenced in a study of OX40 agonist ivuxolimab in advanced cancers. Some clones are missing from TCRdb's copy, which holds only in-frame ones; the method was immunoSEQ multiplex PCR. The sample contains about 50,000 clones, around 90% of which appear only once. The sequences come from CD4+ or CD8+ T cells sorted from blood, collected in a trial of the OX40 agonist ivuxolimab. The receptors come from an adult with an advanced solid tumor such as melanoma, head and neck, liver or kidney cancer.

This clone was seen a single time. This sequence joins TRBV6-1 and TRBJ2-7; D unclear. This CDR3 comprises 10 residues. Germline V gene data show CDR1 as MNHNS and CDR2 as SASEGT. Trimming stripped 8 bases from V and 4 bases from J, with 6 bases between. The CDR3 is CASARYEQYF. The CDR3 DNA reads as TGTGCCAGCGCAAGATACGAGCAGTACTTC.

J is TRBJ1-2 and V is TRBV5-5, with 9 bases matching TRBD1. V lost 4 bases, J lost 4 bases, and 8 bases stayed unmatched. Germline CDR1 is SGHKS and CDR2 is YYEKEE (reference sequence). There are 15 residues in the CDR3. The CDR3 loop is CASSPSTGGGYGYTF. The CDR3 region has the DNA TGTGCCAGCAGCCCATCCACAGGGGGCGGCTATGGCTACACCTTC.

The genes are TRBV5-1 and TRBJ2-3, with D tentatively TRBD2 (6 bases). The CDR3 extends over 13 amino acids. Germline CDR1 and CDR2: SGHRS and YFSETQ. Trimming took 7 bases from V and 0 from J, leaving 9 bases between them. The CDR3 DNA reads as TGCGCCAGCCGGCGGGGAAGCACAGATACGCAGTATTTT. As protein: CASRRGSTDTQYF.

The chain combines TRBV2 with TRBJ1-5; D gene ambiguous. CDR1 is SNHLY and CDR2 is FYNNEI in the germline V gene. V lost 2 bases and J 0 bases, leaving 5 bases between the germline ends. The CDR3 length is 14 residues. Here the CDR3 DNA reads TGTGCCAGCAGTGAAAACAATAGCAATCAGCCCCAGCATTTT. Encoded protein: CASSENNSNQPQHF. Drawing the rest from reference TRBV2 and TRBJ1-5, the complete variable domain is EPEVTQTPSHQVTQMGQEVILRCVPISNHLYFYWYRQILGQKVEFLVSFYNNEISEKSEIFDDQFSVERPDGSNFTLKIRSTKLEDSAMYFCASSENNSNQPQHFGDGTRLSIL.

Here the CDR3 reads CAWSAGRVYTF. As DNA, the CDR3 is TGTGCCTGGAGTGCAGGCAGGGTATACACCTTC. The chain employs TRBV30 and TRBJ1-2; possible D gene TRBD1, 5 bases. CDR1 GTSNPN and CDR2 SVGIG come from the germline V gene (reference sequence). V was trimmed by 1 base and J by 11 bases, leaving 11 bases between them. The CDR3 has 11 amino acids.

J is TRBJ2-3 and V is TRBV27; TRBD2 matches at 9 bases. The CDR3 runs to 17 residues. The junction had 9 bases not matched to a gene; V was cut back by 4 bases and J by 1 base. The germline V gene has CDR1 MNHEY and CDR2 SMNVEV (reference sequence). DNA for the CDR3: TGTGCCAGCAGTTGGGATGATAGCGGGAGTGGCACAGATACGCAGTATTTT. Translating it yields CASSWDDSGSGTDTQYF.

The chain is built from TRBV2 and TRBJ1-4; unclear D gene. Trimming stripped 1 base from V and 5 bases from J, with 8 bases between. CDR1 is SNHLY and CDR2 is FYNNEI in the germline V gene. This CDR3 is built from 14 residues. For the CDR3, the DNA is TGTGCCAGCAGTGAAGAGAGCAGAAATGAAAAACTGTTTTTT. The encoded protein is CASSEESRNEKLFF.

This chain links TRBV11-2 with TRBJ1-2, with 8 positions matching TRBD1. The CDR3 extends over 15 amino acids. Germline CDR1 is SGHAT and CDR2 is FQNNGV. Trimming took 5 bases from V and 7 from J; bases not matched to a gene: 12. CDR3 nucleotides: TGTGCCAGCAGCCAATATCAAGACAGGGGCGGTGGCTACACCTTC. Translated: CASSQYQDRGGGYTF.

The V call is TRBV2, the J call TRBJ1-5, with D perhaps matching TRBD1 (5 bases). This CDR3 is 15 amino acids long. CDR1 and CDR2 from the germline V gene are SNHLY and FYNNEI. V lost 4 bases to trimming and J lost 2 bases, with 12 bases between them. CDR3 nucleotide sequence: TGTGCCAGCAGTGTAGCAGGGTTGGGCAATCAGCCCCAGCATTTT. This codes for CASSVAGLGNQPQHF.

The chain employs TRBV4-1 and TRBJ2-1, with 8 bases matching TRBD2. CDR3 length: 15 residues. V was clipped by 2 bases and J by 9 bases; unmatched bases: 9. CDR1 and CDR2 from the germline V gene are MGHRA and YSYEKL. The CDR3 loop is CASSQPRTSWLEQFF. In DNA, the CDR3 is TGCGCCAGCAGCCAACCTAGGACTAGCTGGCTTGAGCAGTTCTTC.

This clone was observed a few times. The rearrangement uses TRBV2 and TRBJ1-2; weak D call: TRBD1 (5 bases). The V gene's germline CDR1 is SNHLY and CDR2 FYNNEI. The V end lost 4 bases, the J end lost 4 bases, and 19 bases lay between the germline ends. The CDR3 sequence is 16 residues long. This CDR3 is CASSGLEGLASYGYTF. CDR3 in DNA: TGTGCCAGCAGTGGTCTGGAGGGGTTAGCGAGCTATGGCTACACCTTC. The variable domain in full, completed from reference TRBV2 and TRBJ1-2, reads EPEVTQTPSHQVTQMGQEVILRCVPISNHLYFYWYRQILGQKVEFLVSFYNNEISEKSEIFDDQFSVERPDGSNFTLKIRSTKLEDSAMYFCASSGLEGLASYGYTFGSGTRLTVV.

The gene calls are TRBV7-2 and TRBJ2-7, with 9 bases identical to TRBD2. Per the germline V gene, CDR1 is SGHTA and CDR2 is FQGNSA. CDR3 length: 19 residues. V lost 4 bases to trimming and J lost 4 bases; unmatched junction nucleotides: 20. The CDR3 sequence: CASSYRDSGASGIRYEQYF. The DNA for the CDR3 is TGTGCCAGCAGCTATAGAGACTCGGGGGCTAGCGGGATAAGGTACGAGCAGTACTTC.

This chain connects TRBV27 to TRBJ1-4, with a tentative D call TRBD1 (5 bases). The CDR3 consists of 14 residues. V was shortened by 2 bases and J by 5 bases, with 9 bases between the two germline ends. The germline V gene encodes CDR1 MNHEY and CDR2 SMNVEV (reference sequence). CDR3: CASSLVGRNEKLFF. The CDR3 region has the DNA TGTGCCAGCAGTTTAGTGGGGCGAAATGAAAAACTGTTTTTT.

This clone was counted a few times. This chain links TRBV7-2 with TRBJ2-7; 7 bases line up with TRBD1. The CDR3 extends over 14 amino acids. Germline CDR1 is SGHTA and CDR2 is FQGNSA. V gave up 4 bases and J gave up 2 bases; unmatched junction bases: 5. CDR3 residues: CASSSTGFAYEQYF. The CDR3 nucleotides are TGTGCCAGCAGCTCGACAGGGTTCGCCTACGAGCAGTACTTC.